The 14 T cell receptor beta chains in this list originate from one sample, sequenced in a study of shared clonotypes between healthy human individuals. The table came from immunoSEQ multiplex PCR; TCRdb's copy has only in-frame clones and leaves some out. The repertoire holds 850,000 to 1,200,000 clones, with around 74% as singletons. The sample was memory CD4+ T cells sorted from blood. Subset reported: CD45RA-negative fraction. Receptors were obtained from a young man in good health.

This clone was seen just once. The chain uses TRBV11-1 and TRBJ1-3; possibly TRBD1 for D (5 bases). Germline V gene lookup returns CDR1 SGHAT and CDR2 FQDESV (reference sequence). Trimming stripped 5 bases from V and 1 base from J, with 9 bases between. This CDR3 contains 14 residues. CDR3 nucleotides: TGTGCCAGCAGCGCCGACAGATCTGGAAACACCATATATTTT. This translates into CASSADRSGNTIYF.

The chain has TRBV5-6 and TRBJ2-1, with 8 bases matching TRBD1. Germline CDR1 and CDR2: SGHDT and YYEEEE. V trimming: 1 base; J trimming: 8 bases; junction bases outside the gene matches: 2. The CDR3 contains 13 residues. The chain's CDR3 is CASSLQGADEQFF. The CDR3 bases are TGTGCCAGCAGCTTGCAGGGGGCCGATGAGCAGTTCTTC.

The chain carries TRBV2 and TRBJ2-7; perhaps TRBD2 as D (5 bases). The CDR3 sequence is 15 residues long. Trimming shortened V by 6 bases and J by 0 bases, and 15 bases separated the two germline ends. Germline V gives CDR1 SNHLY, CDR2 FYNNEI. The CDR3 nucleotides read TGTGCCAGCAGGGGAGTACTAGGGAGCTCCTACGAGCAGTACTTC. It translates to CASRGVLGSSYEQYF.

The rearrangement links TRBV19 to TRBJ1-6, with no clear D. CDR1 is LNHDA and CDR2 is SQIVND in the germline V gene (reference sequence). The CDR3 totals 16 residues. V lost 4 bases, J lost 0 bases, and 10 bases lay in between. DNA for the CDR3: TGTGCCAGTAGTAAGGGAACCAGCTCCTATAATTCACCCCTCCACTTT. Protein: CASSKGTSSYNSPLHF.

The chain carries TRBV5-1 and TRBJ2-7; 9 positions agree with TRBD1. The CDR3 has 16 amino acids. The germline V gene has CDR1 SGHRS and CDR2 YFSETQ. The V and J ends lost 3 bases and 0 bases, in that order; junction bases with no gene match: 7. The CDR3 reads CASSSDRTGVSYEQYF. In DNA, the CDR3 is TGCGCCAGCAGCTCGGACCGGACAGGGGTCTCCTACGAGCAGTACTTC.

The V gene is TRBV28, the J gene TRBJ1-5, with D uncertain. The CDR3 sequence is 15 residues long. CDR1 is MDHEN, CDR2 SYDVKM, per germline. Trimming took 3 bases from V and 3 from J, leaving 12 bases between them. The CDR3 nucleotides read TGTGCCAGCAGTTTGAATCAGGCTAACAATCAGCCCCAGCATTTT. Its translation is CASSLNQANNQPQHF.

V is TRBV9 and J is TRBJ1-1; D is ambiguous. The V and J ends lost 1 base and 4 bases respectively, with 8 bases between them. This CDR3 is built from 13 residues. The V gene's germline CDR1 is SGDLS and CDR2 YYNGEE. CDR3 sequence reads: CASSVSVGTEAFF. The CDR3 nucleotides are TGTGCCAGCAGCGTATCGGTAGGCACTGAAGCTTTCTTT.

V usage is TRBV5-4 and J usage is TRBJ2-7, with 7 bases fitting TRBD2. With 4 bases clipped from V and 6 bases from J, the junction kept 7 bases outside the gene matches. Germline-derived CDR1 and CDR2 are SGHNT and YYREEE (reference sequence). CDR3 size: 13 residues. The CDR3 loop reads CASSRDYSGEQYF. Written as DNA, the CDR3 is TGTGCCAGCAGCCGGGACTACTCGGGCGAGCAGTACTTC.

The chain recombines TRBV10-3 with TRBJ1-2; perhaps TRBD1 as D (6 bases). The CDR3 is 15 amino acids. Germline-derived CDR1 and CDR2 are ENHRY and SYGVKD. V shed 2 bases and J shed 3 bases, with 13 bases lying between them. As DNA, the CDR3 is TGTGCCATCAGTGAGGGGGCAGGGGTAGACTATGGCTACACCTTC. Translated, it gives CAISEGAGVDYGYTF.

The chain is built from TRBV4-2 and TRBJ1-2; D is unresolved. Germline-derived CDR1 and CDR2 are LGHNA and YNFKEQ. CDR3 length: 15 amino acids. Trimming cost V 3 bases and J 7 bases, with 18 bases left between them. The DNA for the CDR3 is TGTGCCAGCAGCCAGTCCGGGTTCACCGGCGGTGGCTACACCTTC. The encoded protein is CASSQSGFTGGGYTF.

The rearrangement links TRBV29-1 to TRBJ1-1; D unclear. The CDR3 has 11 residues. Trimming shortened V by 4 bases and J by 4 bases, and 7 bases separated the two germline ends. Germline CDR1 reads SQVTM; CDR2 reads ANQGSEA. The CDR3 DNA sequence: TGCAGCGTTGGTAGGAGCACTGAAGCTTTCTTT. This translates into CSVGRSTEAFF.

The chain has TRBV18 and TRBJ2-3, with D possibly TRBD1 on 6 matching bases. The CDR3 extends over 15 amino acids. Germline assignment: CDR1 KGHSH and CDR2 LQKENI. The V end was cut by 3 bases, the J end by 3 bases, with 13 bases between. CDR3 sequence (DNA): TGTGCCAGCTCACCGTCAGGGGCAGGGACAGATACGCAGTATTTT. The encoded protein is CASSPSGAGTDTQYF.

This clone was observed a single time. The chain joins TRBV15 to TRBJ1-6; D possibly corresponds to TRBD1 (5 bases). The CDR3 has 16 amino acids. V was shortened by 9 bases and J by 7 bases, with 22 bases between the two germline ends. Germline CDR1 LNHNV, CDR2 YYDKDF (reference sequence). The CDR3 protein is CATSDQGFRENSPLHF. CDR3 DNA: TGTGCCACGAGCGACCAGGGTTTTCGGGAGAATTCACCCCTCCACTTT.

The V and J genes are TRBV10-3 and TRBJ2-5; TRBD2 agrees at 10 bases. The germline gives CDR1 ENHRY, CDR2 SYGVKD. V lost 3 bases, J lost 2 bases, and 3 bases stayed unmatched. CDR3 length: 15 residues. CDR3 in DNA: TGTGCCATCAGTGAAAGCGGGGGGGCTCAAGAGACCCAGTACTTC. This codes for CAISESGGAQETQYF.